Listed below are T cell receptor beta chains from one sample, sequenced in a study of T cell responses to AZD1222 COVID-19 vaccine. Repertoires were generated with immunoSEQ multiplex PCR, while TCRdb's copy carries only in-frame clones and drops some. The sample records roughly 110,000 clones, around 93% being singletons. The input for sequencing was peripheral blood, taken 28 days after the second AZD1222 dose. Receptors were obtained from an adult who received the AZD1222 COVID-19 vaccine. CDR3s include the opening cysteine and the closing phenylalanine or tryptophan. The D gene is left open where the match is weak. Size values are once, few and many counts, or a class for expanded clones, and some rows have none.

TRBJ1-1	TRBD1	.	TRBV7-9	TGTGCCAGCACCTTCGGAGGGACAGCGAACACTGAAGCTTTCTTT	CASTFGGTANTEAFF
TRBJ2-1	.	.	TRBV5-6	TGTGCCAGCAGCGAGACTAGATACAATGAGCAGTTCTTC	CASSETRYNEQFF
TRBJ2-1	.	once	TRBV19	TGTGCCAGTAGTATAGCCCCGACAGTCTACAATGAGCAGTTCTTC	CASSIAPTVYNEQFF
TRBJ2-1	.	once	TRBV7-9	TGTGCCAGCAGCTTAGATTCGGTTAGGGATGAGCAGTTCTTC	CASSLDSVRDEQFF
TRBJ1-2	.	.	TRBV10-3	TGTGCCATCAGTGAGTCCGGGGAAGGCTACACCTTC	CAISESGEGYTF
TRBJ1-4	.	medium-sized	TRBV20-1	TGCAGTGCTGTGTGGAATGAAAAACTGTTTTTT	CSAVWNEKLFF
TRBJ1-1	.	.	TRBV24-1	TGTGCCACCAGTGAACACTGGAACACTGAAGCTTTCTTT	CATSEHWNTEAFF
TRBJ1-1	TRBD1	.	TRBV7-9	TGTGCCAGCAGCTCCCAGGGGGCGAAGAACACTGAAGCTTTCTTT	CASSSQGAKNTEAFF
TRBJ2-3	.	many	TRBV28	TGTGCCAGCAGAACGGGAGGCACAGATACGCAGTATTTT	CASRTGGTDTQYF
TRBJ1-1	TRBD1	.	TRBV28	TGTGCCAGCAGTCGTCCAACAGGCGGGACAGGGAGGTATACTGAAGCTTTCTTT	CASSRPTGGTGRYTEAFF
TRBJ2-7	TRBD2	few	TRBV6-5	TGTGCCAGCAGAAGTAGCGGGAGAGCCGGCGAGCAGTACTTC	CASRSSGRAGEQYF
TRBJ2-1	TRBD2	.	TRBV15	TGTGCCACCAGCAGCCCTAGCGGGAGGTCCTACAATGAGCAGTTCTTC	CATSSPSGRSYNEQFF
TRBJ2-3	.	.	TRBV19	TGTGCCAGTAGTGTAGACCGGGACAGCACAGATACGCAGTATTTT	CASSVDRDSTDTQYF
TRBJ2-5	.	.	TRBV2	TGTGCCAGCCGAAGAACAGGGACGGTTTCGGAGACCCAGTACTTC	CASRRTGTVSETQYF
TRBJ2-1	TRBD2	.	TRBV5-1	TGCGCCAGCAGCTTCCACGATAGCGGGAGTCCCAAAGAGCAGTTCTTC	CASSFHDSGSPKEQFF
TRBJ2-7	TRBD2	.	TRBV5-6	TGTGCCAGCAGCTTGCGGGCGGGGGTCTACGAGCAGTACTTC	CASSLRAGVYEQYF
TRBJ2-1	.	.	TRBV30	TGTGCCTGGAGTGTCTTGGGGGGCGCCTACAATGAGCAGTTCTTC	CAWSVLGGAYNEQFF
TRBJ1-2	.	.	TRBV7-2	TGTGCCAGCAGCTTAGGCCAGGGGCCAGATGGCTACACCTTC	CASSLGQGPDGYTF
TRBJ2-7	TRBD2	.	TRBV4-3	TGCGCCAGCAGCCAGAATAGCGGGGGTGTGGACGAGCAGTACTTC	CASSQNSGGVDEQYF
TRBJ1-1	TRBD1	.	TRBV28	TGTGCCAGCAGTTCCTACGGGGACAGTGTGAACACTGAAGCTTTCTTT	CASSSYGDSVNTEAFF
TRBJ1-5	TRBD1	.	TRBV30	TGTGCCTGGAGTGGGGGGACAGGGACCGTTAGCAATCAGCCCCAGCATTTT	CAWSGGTGTVSNQPQHF
TRBJ2-7	.	.	TRBV6-2/TRBV6-3	TGTGCCAGCAGTTTAACCTACGAGCAGTACTTC	CASSLTYEQYF
TRBJ2-7	TRBD2	.	TRBV7-2	TGTGCCAGCAGCTTAGAAGCGGGAGGGATAAAACACTACGAGCAGTACTTC	CASSLEAGGIKHYEQYF
TRBJ1-1	.	.	TRBV5-6	TGTGCCAGCAGCCAGTATCCCTTGAGTGACTCCTCATTT	CASSQYPLSDSSF
TRBJ1-4	TRBD1	.	TRBV15	TGTGCCACCAGCAGACCAACAGGGGCCACGGAAAAACTGTTTTTT	CATSRPTGATEKLFF
TRBJ2-3	.	.	TRBV19	TGTGCCAGTAGTATGGATGGGGGAATGGATACGCAGTATTTT	CASSMDGGMDTQYF
TRBJ2-7	.	.	TRBV6-2/TRBV6-3	TGTGCCAGCAGTTACGACTACGAGCAGTACTTC	CASSYDYEQYF
TRBJ2-1	.	.	TRBV24-1	TGTGCCACATTGGGCCCACCTCCCTACAATGAGCAGTTCTTC	CATLGPPPYNEQFF
TRBJ1-2	.	.	TRBV4-1	TGCGCCAGCAGCCAAGATGCACCACCCTGGCAGTTGGGGTATGGCTACACCTTC	CASSQDAPPWQLGYGYTF
TRBJ1-1	.	.	TRBV3-1/TRBV3-2	TGTGCCAGCAGCCTATTAACAGGGTCGGGCACTGAAGCTTTCTTT	CASSLLTGSGTEAFF
TRBJ2-3	.	.	TRBV27	TGTGCCAGCAGTTTATCAGGCAGACGGACAGATACGCAGTATTTT	CASSLSGRRTDTQYF
TRBJ1-6	.	.	TRBV27	TGTGCCAGCAGTTTTGGTCAGGGAGTTTCACCCCTCCACTTT	CASSFGQGVSPLHF
TRBJ1-1	.	.	TRBV2	TGTGCCAGCAGCTCAGGCCCGAACACTGAAGCTTTCTTT	CASSSGPNTEAFF
TRBJ2-1	.	.	TRBV7-9	TGTGCCAGCAGCTCCCCGTTGGGGGATGAGCAGTTCTTC	CASSSPLGDEQFF
TRBJ2-1	.	.	TRBV11-2	TGTGCCAGCAGCTTAGAACCAGCGTACAATGAGCAGTTCTTC	CASSLEPAYNEQFF
TRBJ1-4	.	.	TRBV18	TGTGCCAGCTCAGCACAGGGAGCAGCTAATGAAAAACTGTTTTTT	CASSAQGAANEKLFF
TRBJ1-1	.	.	TRBV27	TGTGCCAGCAGTTTGATGACACACACTGAAGCTTTCTTT	CASSLMTHTEAFF
TRBJ2-7	.	.	TRBV6-2/TRBV6-3	TGTGCCAGCAGTTACCCGACCTACGAGCAGTACTTC	CASSYPTYEQYF
TRBJ2-5	.	.	TRBV30	TGTGCCTGGACTCACACAACCTCACAAGAGACCCAGTACTTC	CAWTHTTSQETQYF
TRBJ2-7	.	.	TRBV30	TGTGCCGGAACAGACAGTTCCTACGAGCAGTACTTC	CAGTDSSYEQYF
TRBJ2-2	.	.	TRBV6-4	TGTGCCAGCAGTGAGGGCAGGGACACCGGGGAGCTGTTTTTT	CASSEGRDTGELFF
TRBJ1-2	.	.	TRBV29-1	TGCAGCGTGAAGGGGATAGGGAGAGGCTACACCTTC	CSVKGIGRGYTF
TRBJ2-7	.	.	TRBV15	TGTGCCACCAGCAAACAGGGAGTGGGTTACGAGCAGTACTTC	CATSKQGVGYEQYF
TRBJ2-2	.	.	TRBV5-1	TGCGCCAGCAGCTTGGGACAGACGAACACCGGGGAGCTGTTTTTT	CASSLGQTNTGELFF
TRBJ1-3	TRBD1	.	TRBV19	TGTGCCAGTACCCAGGGACAGGCCCAAGGAAACACCATATATTTT	CASTQGQAQGNTIYF
TRBJ2-7	.	.	TRBV29-1	TGCAGCGTTGTGTGGGGAGGCTACGAGCAGTACTTC	CSVVWGGYEQYF
TRBJ2-3	.	once	TRBV14	TGTGCCAGCAGCCCGGGCCACGCCACAGATACGCAGTATTTT	CASSPGHATDTQYF
TRBJ2-7	.	.	TRBV28	TGTGCCAGCAGTTTATTCAGGGCAACCTACGAGCAGTACTTC	CASSLFRATYEQYF
TRBJ2-2	.	.	TRBV3-1/TRBV3-2	TGTGCCAGCAGCCAAGCCATGGGACTTCTGGCCGGGGAGCTGTTTTTT	CASSQAMGLLAGELFF
TRBJ2-1	.	.	TRBV7-8	TGTGCCAGCAGCGGAGGGGTGGTGGGGGGCACCTACAATGAGCAGTTCTTC	CASSGGVVGGTYNEQFF
TRBJ1-2	TRBD1	once	TRBV9	TGTGCCAGCAGCGTAGGGCAGGGGGCTTATGGCTACACCTTC	CASSVGQGAYGYTF
TRBJ1-2	.	.	TRBV7-9	TGTGCCAGCAGCTCCCAGATAAGTCAGGGAAACTACACCTTC	CASSSQISQGNYTF
TRBJ1-5	TRBD1	.	TRBV5-4	TGTGCCAGCAGCCCTGAGGGGGCCAATCAGCCCCAGCATTTT	CASSPEGANQPQHF
TRBJ2-5	.	.	TRBV4-2	TGTGCCAGCAGCCAAGTCGGCGGGCAAGCGTCGGAGACCCAGTACTTC	CASSQVGGQASETQYF
TRBJ1-2	TRBD1	.	TRBV27	TGTGCCAGCAGTCTACGACAGGGACTCAACGTCGGGTACACCTTC	CASSLRQGLNVGYTF
TRBJ2-5	.	.	TRBV5-1	TGCGCCAGCAGCGTGAATCAGCGGGTGAACCAAGAGACCCAGTACTTC	CASSVNQRVNQETQYF
TRBJ2-7	TRBD2	once	TRBV30	TGTGCCTGGAGTGTAGGGACTAGGAGAGAGCAGTACTTC	CAWSVGTRREQYF